The T cell receptor beta chain described here comes from a study of graft-versus-host responses after intestinal transplantation. Here immunoSEQ multiplex PCR was the method, and the copy in TCRdb shows in-frame clones only, minus some. Of 15,000 to 20,000 clones detected, about 40% appear once; the ten largest clones hold roughly 2%. Responders (around 200,000, CFSE-labeled) met around 200,000 stimulators that were irradiated and violet-dye-labeled. The CDR3 spans 13 residues. The germline CDR1 and CDR2 sequences are SGHTA and FQGNSA. The V end lost 2 bases, the J end lost 7 bases, and 11 bases lay between the germline ends.

The chain couples TRBV7-2 to TRBJ1-1; the D is unclear. The sequenced sample was alloreactive CD4+ T cells from a mixed lymphocyte reaction culture, obtained before transplantation. As for subset: CFSE-low proliferating T cells sorted from approximately 6-day pre-transplant mixed lymphocyte reaction (GvH or HvG direction). The clonotype originates from a human patient who was an organ donor for intestinal transplantation. The chain's CDR3 is CASSLTKGFEAFF. The CDR3 bases are TGTGCCAGCAGCTTAACTAAAGGGTTTGAAGCTTTCTTT.